The present T cell receptor (beta chain) was sequenced within a study of identical twins. Study findings and constraints: Models, which agreed with sharing between unrelated individuals, nonetheless underestimated the out-of-frame TCR alpha sharing seen in monozygotic twins.

The ends were cut back, 1 base at V and 3 bases at J, with 7 bases in the middle. This CDR3 has 14 residues. CDR1 LGHDT and CDR2 YNNKEL come from the germline V gene (reference sequence). This clonotype was detected only a few times. Its antigen remains unknown. TCRdb ran MiXCR on the 5' RACE reads and lists one entry per CDR3 protein. The sample records 1.5 million to 2 million distinct CDR3 sequences, about 32% being singletons. The receptor was derived from a newborn girl in good health. The sample was cord blood. This chain connects TRBV3-1 to TRBJ2-4, with D perhaps given as TRBD1 or TRBD2 (5 bases each). CDR3 in amino acids: CASSQAGGKNIQYF. For the CDR3, the DNA is TGTGCCAGCAGCCAAGCTGGGGGCAAAAACATTCAGTACTTC.